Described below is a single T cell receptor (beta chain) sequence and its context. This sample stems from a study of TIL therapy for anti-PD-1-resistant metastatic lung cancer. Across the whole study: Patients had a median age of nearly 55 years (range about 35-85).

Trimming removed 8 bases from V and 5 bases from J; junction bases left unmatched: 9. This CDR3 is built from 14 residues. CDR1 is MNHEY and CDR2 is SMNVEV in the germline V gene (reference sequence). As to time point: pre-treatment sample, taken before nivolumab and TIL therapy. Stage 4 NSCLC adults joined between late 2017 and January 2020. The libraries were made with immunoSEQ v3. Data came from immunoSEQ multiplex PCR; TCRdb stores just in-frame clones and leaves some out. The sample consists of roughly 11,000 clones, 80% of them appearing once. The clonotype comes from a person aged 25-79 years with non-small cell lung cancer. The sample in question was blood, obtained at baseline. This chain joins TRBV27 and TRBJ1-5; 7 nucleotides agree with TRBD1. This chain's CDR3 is CASRLNDRDQPQHF. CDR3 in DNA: TGTGCCAGCCGCCTTAATGACAGGGATCAGCCCCAGCATTTT.